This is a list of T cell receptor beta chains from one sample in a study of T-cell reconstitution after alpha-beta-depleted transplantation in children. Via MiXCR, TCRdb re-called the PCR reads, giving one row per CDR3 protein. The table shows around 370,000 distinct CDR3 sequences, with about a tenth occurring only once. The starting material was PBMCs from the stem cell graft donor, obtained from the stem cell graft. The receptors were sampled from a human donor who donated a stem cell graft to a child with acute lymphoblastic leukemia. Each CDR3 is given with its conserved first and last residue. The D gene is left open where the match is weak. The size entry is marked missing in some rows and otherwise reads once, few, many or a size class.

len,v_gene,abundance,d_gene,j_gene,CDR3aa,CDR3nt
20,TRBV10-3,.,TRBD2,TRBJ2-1,CAISESTRASGSWAYNEQFF,TGTGCCATCAGTGAGTCGACTCGGGCTAGCGGGAGTTGGGCCTACAATGAGCAGTTCTTC
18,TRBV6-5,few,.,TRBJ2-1,CASISRWGPKGVYNEQFF,TGTGCCAGCATCTCACGGTGGGGGCCAAAAGGAGTGTACAATGAGCAGTTCTTC
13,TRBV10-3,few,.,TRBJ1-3,CAISEDGGNTIYF,TGTGCCATCAGTGAGGACGGGGGAAACACCATATATTTT
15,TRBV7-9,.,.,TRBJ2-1,CASSLFIRSGDEQFF,TGTGCCAGCAGCTTATTTATCCGTAGCGGCGATGAGCAGTTCTTC
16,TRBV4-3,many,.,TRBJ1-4,CASSQDSAGRYEKLFF,TGCGCCAGCAGCCAAGATTCGGCAGGGAGGTATGAAAAACTGTTTTTT
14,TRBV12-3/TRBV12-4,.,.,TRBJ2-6,CASTGGSGANVLTF,TGTGCCAGCACCGGAGGCTCTGGGGCCAACGTCCTGACTTTC
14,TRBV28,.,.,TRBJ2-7,CASSLTVLRAGTYF,TGTGCCAGCAGTTTAACAGTCTTAAGGGCCGGGACCTACTTC
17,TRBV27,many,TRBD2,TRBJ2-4,CASSFILAGGIKNIQYF,TGTGCCAGCAGTTTCATCCTAGCGGGAGGTATCAAAAACATTCAGTACTTC
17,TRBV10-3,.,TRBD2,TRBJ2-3,CAISDGSGRVSTDTQYF,TGTGCCATCAGTGATGGTAGCGGGAGGGTTAGTACAGATACGCAGTATTTT
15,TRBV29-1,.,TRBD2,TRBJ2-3,CSVDAIAGGSDTQYF,TGCAGCGTTGATGCAATAGCGGGAGGGTCAGATACGCAGTATTTT
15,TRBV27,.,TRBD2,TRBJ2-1,CASSAASGGSHEQFF,TGTGCCAGCAGTGCCGCTAGCGGGGGGAGCCATGAGCAGTTCTTC